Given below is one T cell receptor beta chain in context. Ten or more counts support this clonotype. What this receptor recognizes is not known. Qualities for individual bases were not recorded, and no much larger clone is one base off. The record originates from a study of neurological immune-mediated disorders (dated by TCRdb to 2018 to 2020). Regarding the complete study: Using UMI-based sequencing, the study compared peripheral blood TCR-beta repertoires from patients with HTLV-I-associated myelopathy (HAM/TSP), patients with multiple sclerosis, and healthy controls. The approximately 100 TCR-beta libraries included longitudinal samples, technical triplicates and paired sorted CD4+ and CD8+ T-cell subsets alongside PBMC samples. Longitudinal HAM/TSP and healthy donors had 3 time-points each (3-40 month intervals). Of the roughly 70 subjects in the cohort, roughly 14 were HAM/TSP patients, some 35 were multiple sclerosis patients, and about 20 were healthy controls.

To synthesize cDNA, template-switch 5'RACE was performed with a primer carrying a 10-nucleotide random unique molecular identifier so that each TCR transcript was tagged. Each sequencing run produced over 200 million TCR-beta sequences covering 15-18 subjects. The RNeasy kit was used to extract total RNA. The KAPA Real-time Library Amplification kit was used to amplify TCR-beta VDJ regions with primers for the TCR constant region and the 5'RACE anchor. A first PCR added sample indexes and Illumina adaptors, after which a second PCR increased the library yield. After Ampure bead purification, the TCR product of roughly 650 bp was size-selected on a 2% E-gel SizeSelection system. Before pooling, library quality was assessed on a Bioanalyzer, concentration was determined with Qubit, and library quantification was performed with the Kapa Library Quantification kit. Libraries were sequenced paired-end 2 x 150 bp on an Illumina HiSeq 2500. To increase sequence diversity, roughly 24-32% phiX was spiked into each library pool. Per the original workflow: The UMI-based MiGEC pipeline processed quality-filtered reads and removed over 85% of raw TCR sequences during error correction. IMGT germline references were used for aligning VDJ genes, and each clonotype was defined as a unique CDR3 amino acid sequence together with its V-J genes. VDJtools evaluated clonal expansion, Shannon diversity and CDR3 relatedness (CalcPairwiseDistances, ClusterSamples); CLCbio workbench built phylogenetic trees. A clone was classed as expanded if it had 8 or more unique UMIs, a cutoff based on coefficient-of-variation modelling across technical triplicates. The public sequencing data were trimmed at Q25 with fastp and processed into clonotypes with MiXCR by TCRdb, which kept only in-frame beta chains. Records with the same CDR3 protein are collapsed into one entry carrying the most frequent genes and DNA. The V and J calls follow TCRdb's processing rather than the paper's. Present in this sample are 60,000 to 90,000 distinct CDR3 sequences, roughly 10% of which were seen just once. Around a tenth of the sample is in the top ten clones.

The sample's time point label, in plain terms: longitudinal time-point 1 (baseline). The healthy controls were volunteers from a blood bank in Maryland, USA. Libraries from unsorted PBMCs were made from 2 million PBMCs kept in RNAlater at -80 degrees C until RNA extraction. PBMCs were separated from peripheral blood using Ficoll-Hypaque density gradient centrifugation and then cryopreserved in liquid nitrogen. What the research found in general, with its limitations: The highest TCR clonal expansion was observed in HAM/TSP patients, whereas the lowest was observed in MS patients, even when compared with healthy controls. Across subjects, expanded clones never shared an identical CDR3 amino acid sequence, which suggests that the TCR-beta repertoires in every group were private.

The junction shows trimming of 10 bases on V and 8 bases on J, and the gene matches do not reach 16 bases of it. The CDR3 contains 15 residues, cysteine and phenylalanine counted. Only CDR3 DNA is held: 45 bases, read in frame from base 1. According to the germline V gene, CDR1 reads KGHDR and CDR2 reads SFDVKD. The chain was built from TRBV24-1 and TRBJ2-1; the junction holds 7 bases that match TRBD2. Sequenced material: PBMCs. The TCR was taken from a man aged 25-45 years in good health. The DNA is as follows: TGTGCCACAGGCTCTAGTGGCGGGAGTTCTTATGAGCAGTTCTTC. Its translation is CATGSSGGSSYEQFF.